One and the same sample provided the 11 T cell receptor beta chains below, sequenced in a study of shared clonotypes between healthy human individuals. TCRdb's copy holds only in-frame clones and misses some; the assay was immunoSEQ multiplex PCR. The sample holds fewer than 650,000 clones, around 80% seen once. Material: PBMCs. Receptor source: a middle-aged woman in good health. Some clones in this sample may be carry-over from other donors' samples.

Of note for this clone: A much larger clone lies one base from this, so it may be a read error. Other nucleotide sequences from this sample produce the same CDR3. The CDR3 reads CASSLGGPQETQYF. CDR3 nucleotides: TGCGCCAGCAGCTTGGGGGGGCCCCAAGAGACCCAGTACTTC. The chain joins TRBV5-1 to TRBJ2-5; D is possibly TRBD1 (6 bases). The CDR3 spans 14 residues. The ends were cut back, 0 bases at V and 1 base at J, with 7 bases in the middle. Germline loops: CDR1 SGHRS, CDR2 YFSETQ.

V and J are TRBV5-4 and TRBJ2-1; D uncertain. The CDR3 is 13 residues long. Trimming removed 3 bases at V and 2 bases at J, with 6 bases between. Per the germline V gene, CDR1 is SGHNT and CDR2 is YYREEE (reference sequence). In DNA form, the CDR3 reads TGTGCCAGCAGCTCCGGAGCCTACAATGAGCAGTTCTTC. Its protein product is CASSSGAYNEQFF.

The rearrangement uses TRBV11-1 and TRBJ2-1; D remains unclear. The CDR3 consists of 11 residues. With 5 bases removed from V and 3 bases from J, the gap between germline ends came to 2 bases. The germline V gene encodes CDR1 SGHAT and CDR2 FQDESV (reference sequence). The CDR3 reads CASSHYNEQFF. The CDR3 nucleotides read TGTGCCAGCAGCCACTACAATGAGCAGTTCTTC.

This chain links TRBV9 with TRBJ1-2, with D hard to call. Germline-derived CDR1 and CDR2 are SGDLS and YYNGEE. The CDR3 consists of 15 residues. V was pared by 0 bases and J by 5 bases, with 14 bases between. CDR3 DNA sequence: TGTGCCAGCAGCGTAGCCCAGCAGAAAGCATATGGCTACACCTTC. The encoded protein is CASSVAQQKAYGYTF. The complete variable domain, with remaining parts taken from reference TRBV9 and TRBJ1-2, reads DSGVTQTPKHLITATGQRVTLRCSPRSGDLSVYWYQQSLDQGLQFLIQYYNGEERAKGNILERFSAQQFPDLHSELNLSSLELGDSALYFCASSVAQQKAYGYTFGSGTRLTVV.

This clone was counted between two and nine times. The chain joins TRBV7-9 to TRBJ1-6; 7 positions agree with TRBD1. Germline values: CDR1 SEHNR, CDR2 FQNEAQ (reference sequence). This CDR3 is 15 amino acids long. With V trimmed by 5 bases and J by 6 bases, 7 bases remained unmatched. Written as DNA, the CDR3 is TGTGCCAGCAGCCTCAGGGGACAGATTAATTCACCCCTCCACTTT. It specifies CASSLRGQINSPLHF.

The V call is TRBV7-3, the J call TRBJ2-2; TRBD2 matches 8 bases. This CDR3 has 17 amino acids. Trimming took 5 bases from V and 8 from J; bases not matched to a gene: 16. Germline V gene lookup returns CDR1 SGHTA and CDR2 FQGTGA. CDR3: CASSPNPGLGTSGELFF. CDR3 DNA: TGTGCCAGCAGCCCGAACCCGGGACTAGGAACTTCTGGGGAGCTGTTTTTT.

The CDR3 DNA follows: TGTGCCAGCAGCTCCCCCGGGACAGGGATCCTCACAGATACGCAGTATTTT. Its translation: CASSSPGTGILTDTQYF. This sequence joins TRBV7-6 and TRBJ2-3; the match to TRBD1 covers 9 bases. Germline V gene sequence: CDR1 SGHVS, CDR2 FNYEAQ. Unmatched junction bases numbered 10, after V lost 4 bases and J lost 2 bases. The CDR3 consists of 17 residues.

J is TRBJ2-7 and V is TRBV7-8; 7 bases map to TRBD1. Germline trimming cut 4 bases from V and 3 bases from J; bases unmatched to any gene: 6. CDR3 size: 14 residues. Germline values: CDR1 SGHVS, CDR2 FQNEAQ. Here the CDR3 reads CASSSLRGYYEQYF. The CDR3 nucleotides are TGTGCCAGCAGCTCCCTCAGGGGGTACTACGAGCAGTACTTC.

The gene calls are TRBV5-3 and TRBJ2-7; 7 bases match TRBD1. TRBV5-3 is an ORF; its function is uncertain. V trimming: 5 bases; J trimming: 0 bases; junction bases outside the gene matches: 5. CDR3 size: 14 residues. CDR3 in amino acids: CARRNRGPSYEQYF. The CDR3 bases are TGTGCCAGAAGGAACAGGGGACCCTCCTACGAGCAGTACTTC.

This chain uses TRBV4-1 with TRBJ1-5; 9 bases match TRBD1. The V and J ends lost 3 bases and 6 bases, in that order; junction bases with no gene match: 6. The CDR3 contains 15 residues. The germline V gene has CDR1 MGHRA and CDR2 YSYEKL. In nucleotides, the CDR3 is TGCGCCAGCAGCCACGCCGACAGGGGGTTTCAGCCCCAGCATTTT. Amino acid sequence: CASSHADRGFQPQHF.

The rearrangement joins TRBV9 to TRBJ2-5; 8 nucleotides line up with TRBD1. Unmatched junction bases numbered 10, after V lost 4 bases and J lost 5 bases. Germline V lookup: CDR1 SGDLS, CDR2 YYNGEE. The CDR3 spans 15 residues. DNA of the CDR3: TGTGCCAGCAGCCAACGACAGGGGAGAGTGGAGACCCAGTACTTC. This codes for CASSQRQGRVETQYF.